This record looks at one TCR beta chain sequence and its context. The data were taken from a study of blood T cell repertoires in COVID-19. Overall study context: Samples taken during acute and convalescent COVID-19 were collected in the United States, Italy and Spain. PBMCs, B-cell-depleted T cells, or T cells provided the cDNA or gDNA that made up the material.

Authors' processing steps: Nucleated cell number was recorded as an estimate derived from reference gene primer amplification. Data came from immunoSEQ multiplex PCR; TCRdb stores just in-frame clones and leaves some out. V and J calls plus clone size are reproduced from that table; the DNA served to infer D and trimming. This table has roughly 290,000 clones, roughly 90% appearing once. The V gene's germline CDR1 is SGHAT and CDR2 FQNNGV. The CDR3 covers 18 residues. V gave up 7 bases and J gave up 4 bases, with 27 bases separating them. Sequencing was carried out using peripheral blood. The sequence was collected from a woman aged 60-75 years with acute or convalescent COVID-19. The chain is built from TRBV11-2 and TRBJ2-3; tentative D call: TRBD1 (6 bases). The chain's CDR3 is CASTPVGGHRAVADTQYF. In nucleotides, the CDR3 is TGTGCCAGCACGCCTGTAGGTGGGCACAGGGCCGTTGCAGATACGCAGTATTTT.